These 16 T cell receptor beta chains were sequenced from one sample in a study of T cells expressing NK-cell markers (dated by TCRdb to 2018 to 2020). Libraries were made using 5' RACE. Reads for this sample came from an Illumina HiSeq 2000. After the reads were reprocessed by TCRdb, one entry was made per CDR3 protein sequence, with no DNA. The sample has 350,000 to 450,000 distinct CDR3 sequences on record. The ten largest clonotypes hold 5% to 5.5% of the sample. Sequencing was performed on blood T cells: a sorted CD56 or NKG2C T cell subset, CD4+ or CD8+ T cells, or bulk PBMC T cells (not recorded which). These receptors came from a man between 18 and 69 years old in good health.

V usage is TRBV12-3 or TRBV12-4 and J usage is TRBJ2-1. The CDR3 has 14 residues. This CDR3 is CASSLDDSYNEQFF.

This rearrangement joins TRBV4-1 to TRBJ1-3; TCRdb reports TRBD1, a call that lacks DNA to check it against. This CDR3 spans 17 amino acids. In germline, CDR1 is MGHRA, CDR2 YSYEKL. CDR3 region: CASSQGQGPISGNTIYF.

V is TRBV27 and J is TRBJ1-6; TCRdb gives TRBD1 as the D gene, but with no DNA this cannot be confirmed. Germline values: CDR1 MNHEY, CDR2 SMNVEV (reference sequence). The CDR3 totals 12 residues. The CDR3 sequence: CASSRLDSPLHF.

The chain is built from TRBV18 and TRBJ2-7; TCRdb's D gene call, TRBD1, goes unchecked for lack of DNA. The germline V gene encodes CDR1 KGHSH and CDR2 LQKENI. This CDR3 is built from 15 residues. This CDR3 is CASSTSGTPNYEQYF.

The V call is TRBV6-2 or TRBV6-3, the J call TRBJ2-7; with no DNA, the TCRdb D assignment of TRBD1 cannot be verified. The CDR3 loop spans 12 amino acids. Germline V gene data show CDR1 as MNHEY and CDR2 as SVGEGT. CDR3: CASTRDGYEQYF.

CDR3 residues: CASSPGTGTSPLHF. The genes are TRBV11-1 and TRBJ1-6; TCRdb reports TRBD1, a call that lacks DNA to check it against. CDR1 and CDR2 (germline): SGHAT, FQDESV (reference sequence). CDR3 length: 14 residues.

The CDR3 spells CATSSPDRLNYGYTF. The V call is TRBV15, the J call TRBJ1-2; the D call of TRBD1 rests on TCRdb alone, since no DNA is present to check it. The V gene's germline CDR1 is LNHNV and CDR2 YYDKDF (reference sequence). The CDR3 spans 15 residues. The whole variable domain, filled in from reference TRBV15 and TRBJ1-2, reads DAMVIQNPRYQVTQFGKPVTLSCSQTLNHNVMYWYQQKSSQAPKLLFHYYDKDFNNEADTPDNFQSRRPNTSFCFLDIRSPGLGDTAMYLCATSSPDRLNYGYTFGSGTRLTVV.

The chain recombines TRBV5-1 with TRBJ2-1; there is no DNA to check the TCRdb D call of TRBD1. The CDR3 totals 16 residues. Germline assignment: CDR1 SGHRS and CDR2 YFSETQ. The CDR3 loop is CASSRRTGTSYNEQFF.

The gene calls are TRBV6-2 or TRBV6-3 and TRBJ2-1; TCRdb outputs TRBD2, but without DNA this stays unchecked. Germline lookup yields CDR1 MNHEY and CDR2 SVGEGT. The CDR3 length is 18 residues. The CDR3 reads CASSGTSGGSSSYNEQFF.

The rearrangement uses TRBV20-1 and TRBJ1-5; absent DNA, TCRdb's TRBD1 call cannot be checked. The CDR3 length is 16 residues. CDR1 and CDR2 from the germline V gene are DFQATT and SNEGSKA (reference sequence). The CDR3 here is CSARDWGANSNQPQHF.

The chain's CDR3 is CASSARQGTYGYTF. The chain recombines TRBV6-2 or TRBV6-3 with TRBJ1-2; checking the TCRdb D call of TRBD1 is not possible without DNA. CDR1 is MNHEY and CDR2 is SVGEGT in the germline V gene. The CDR3 is 14 amino acids.

The chain combines TRBV3-1 with TRBJ2-5; TCRdb outputs TRBD2, but without DNA this stays unchecked. Germline V gene sequence: CDR1 LGHDT, CDR2 YNNKEL (reference sequence). The CDR3 covers 13 residues. The CDR3 here is CASSRTSGLPRYF.

This rearrangement joins TRBV20-1 to TRBJ1-5. The CDR3 contains 13 residues. Germline loops: CDR1 DFQATT, CDR2 SNEGSKA (reference sequence). CDR3: CSASGDLRQPQHF.

The V call is TRBV28, the J call TRBJ2-1. CDR3 length equals 15 residues. The germline V gene has CDR1 MDHEN and CDR2 SYDVKM. CDR3 region: CASSYLRRKYNEQFF.

The chain carries TRBV3-1 and TRBJ2-7. The CDR3 loop spans 16 amino acids. Germline V gene lookup returns CDR1 LGHDT and CDR2 YNNKEL (reference sequence). CDR3 amino acids: CASSHKKAVTTYEQYF.

The CDR3 here is CASSPGRANEKLFF. The gene calls are TRBV7-2 and TRBJ1-4. The CDR3 sequence is 14 residues long. The V gene's germline CDR1 is SGHTA and CDR2 FQGNSA. Complete variable domain (other parts from reference TRBV7-2 and TRBJ1-4): GAGVSQSPSNKVTEKGKDVELRCDPISGHTALYWYRQSLGQGLEFLIYFQGNSAPDKSGLPSDRFSAERTGGSVSTLTIQRTQQEDSAVYLCASSPGRANEKLFFGSGTQLSVL.